This TCR beta chain was observed in a study of cytomegalovirus exposure and HLA in healthy donors. The germline V gene has CDR1 LGHNA and CDR2 YNFKEQ. V lost 11 bases to trimming and J lost 5 bases; unmatched junction nucleotides: 5. The CDR3 consists of 11 residues. PCR employed 60 Vbeta and 13 Jbeta primers. Produced via immunoSEQ multiplex PCR; TCRdb's table is partial and in-frame only. The sample shows about 160,000 clones, roughly 80% of them seen only once. Unrecorded immune exposure was likely among donors, who were nominally healthy when sampled. The TCR sequence derives from a man in his forties or fifties in good health and CMV-seropositive. The chain combines TRBV4-2 with TRBJ2-7; TRBD1 agrees at 8 bases. Source material: PBMCs. CDR3 DNA: TGTGCCTCCCAGGGGGCGAACGAGCAGTACTTC. Its translation: CASQGANEQYF.